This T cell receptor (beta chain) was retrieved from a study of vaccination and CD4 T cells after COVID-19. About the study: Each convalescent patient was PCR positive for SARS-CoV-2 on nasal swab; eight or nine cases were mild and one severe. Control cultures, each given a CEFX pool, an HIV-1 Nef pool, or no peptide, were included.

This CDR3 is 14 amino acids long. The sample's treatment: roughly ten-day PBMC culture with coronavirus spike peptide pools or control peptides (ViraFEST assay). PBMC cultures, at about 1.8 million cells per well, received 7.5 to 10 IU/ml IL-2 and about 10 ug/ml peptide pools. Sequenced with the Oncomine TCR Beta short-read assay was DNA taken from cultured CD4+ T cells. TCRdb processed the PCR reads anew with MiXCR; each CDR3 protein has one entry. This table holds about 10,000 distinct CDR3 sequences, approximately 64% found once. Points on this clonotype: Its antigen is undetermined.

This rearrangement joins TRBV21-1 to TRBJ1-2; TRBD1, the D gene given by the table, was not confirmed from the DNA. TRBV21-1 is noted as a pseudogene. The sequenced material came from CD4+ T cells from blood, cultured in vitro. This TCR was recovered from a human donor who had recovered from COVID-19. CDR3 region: CASSKRLGVCGYTF. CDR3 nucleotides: TGTGCCAGCAGCAAAAGGTTGGGGGTTTGCGGCTACACCTTC.